This T cell receptor beta chain was captured by sequencing in a study of identifying expanded T cells in peripheral blood. Study-wide points: Variance in clone template counts between approximately two-week samples significantly increased with total template count across all healthy donors. Differentially abundant clones: around 1.2 between replicates, roughly 16 at two to three weeks, approximately 19 at four.

There are 14 residues in the CDR3. V shed 3 bases and J 4 bases; nucleotides not matched to a gene: 2. Germline CDR1 is MDHEN and CDR2 is SYDVKM. This clone has a single count. What it recognizes is unknown. No infections or other immune events were documented during collection. TCRdb's copy holds only in-frame clones and misses some; the assay was immunoSEQ multiplex PCR. This sample has more than 90,000 clones, with around 88% found just once. The receptor was derived from a person aged 18 to 70 in good health. The rearrangement links TRBV28 to TRBJ1-4, with 7 bases fitting TRBD1. Sequenced sample: blood. This chain's CDR3 is CASSLTGINEKLFF. The CDR3 nucleotides read TGTGCCAGCAGTTTGACAGGGATTAATGAAAAACTGTTTTTT.